This entry features one T cell receptor (beta chain) sequence. Its antigen is not identified. This sample was included in a study of cytomegalovirus exposure and HLA in healthy donors. Findings and caveats of the study: TCR beta sequences reportedly predicted most subjects' HLA-A and HLA-B alleles accurately. Researchers catalogued 160 or so TCR beta chains as cytomegalovirus-associated. Using the classifier, cytomegalovirus status was reportedly diagnosed with high specificity and sensitivity. Donor immune exposure was known only as CMV serostatus.

Vbeta (60) and Jbeta (13) primers were used in the PCR. The protocol was immunoSEQ multiplex PCR, while the TCRdb copy is restricted to in-frame clones and leaves out a portion. In the table there are 200,000 to 300,000 clones, 70% to 90% of which are singletons. In germline, CDR1 is SEHNR, CDR2 FQNEAQ (reference sequence). Trimming removed 1 base at V and 0 bases at J, with 7 bases between. The CDR3 has 16 amino acids. The receptor comes from a girl aged 2 to 10 in good health and CMV-seronegative. Sequenced input: PBMCs. The V and J genes are TRBV7-9 and TRBJ1-6; tentative D call: TRBD1 (5 bases). CDR3 protein: CASSLDRSSYNSPLHF. CDR3 DNA: TGTGCCAGCAGCTTAGACAGGAGCTCCTATAATTCACCCCTCCACTTT. The full variable domain, completed using reference TRBV7-9 and TRBJ1-6, is DTGVSQNPRHKITKRGQNVTFRCDPISEHNRLYWYRQTLGQGPEFLTYFQNEAQLEKSRLLSDRFSAERPKGSFSTLEIQRTEQGDSAMYLCASSLDRSSYNSPLHFGNGTRLTVT.